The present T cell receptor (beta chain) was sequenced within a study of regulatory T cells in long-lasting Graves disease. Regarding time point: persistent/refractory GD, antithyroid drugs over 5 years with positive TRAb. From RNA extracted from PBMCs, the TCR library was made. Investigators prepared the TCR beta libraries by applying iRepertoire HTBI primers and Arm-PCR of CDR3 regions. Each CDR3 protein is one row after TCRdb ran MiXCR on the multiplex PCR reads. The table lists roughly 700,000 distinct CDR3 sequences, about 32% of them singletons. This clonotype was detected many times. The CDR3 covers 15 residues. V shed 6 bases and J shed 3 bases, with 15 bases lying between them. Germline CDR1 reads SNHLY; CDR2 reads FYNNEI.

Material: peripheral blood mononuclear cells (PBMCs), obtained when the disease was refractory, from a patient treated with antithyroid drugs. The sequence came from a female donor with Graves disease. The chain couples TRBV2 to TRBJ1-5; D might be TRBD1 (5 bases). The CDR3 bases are TGTGCCAGCAGCACTTCATCGGGGCTCAATCAGCCCCAGCATTTT. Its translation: CASSTSSGLNQPQHF.